The T cell receptor beta chain described here comes from a study of T cell clones after liver transplantation. Study background: Apart from a few HCV-positive recipients, transplants were for non-autoimmune, non-viral reasons. Patients counted as tolerant after at least one year off all immunosuppression, enzymes not exceeding twice normal.

The method was immunoSEQ multiplex PCR; TCRdb's version includes in-frame clones alone and lacks a portion of them. This table holds 55,000 to 75,000 clones, approximately 63% found once. The V gene lost 3 bases and the J gene lost 3 bases, with 7 bases spanning the gap. This CDR3 has 13 amino acids. Germline V gene data show CDR1 as KGHSH and CDR2 as LQKENI. The TCR was taken from a human patient who received a liver transplant. The graft donor may have contributed some T cells. The chain is built from TRBV18 and TRBJ2-3; D possibly corresponds to TRBD2 (5 bases). The sample was CD4+ T cells from blood, taken at the approximately 16-month timepoint. CDR3 bases: TGTGCCAGCTCACCGGCGGGTACAGATACGCAGTATTTT. Its translation: CASSPAGTDTQYF.